This T cell receptor (beta chain) was sequenced during a study of cytomegalovirus exposure and HLA in healthy donors. Study in general: A preliminary data release comprised around 85 million unique TCRs obtained from HLA-typed donors. Within the Caucasian-associated ancestry cluster were around 80% of the 300 to 450 genotyped donors. Broader study findings: Reportedly, HLA-A and HLA-B alleles of most subjects were accurately predicted from TCR beta. Links to common viral pathogens appeared, in a later analysis, for several of the most significant clusters.

This clone was seen more than once but under ten times. Antigen unknown. The PCR ran on 60 Vbeta and 13 Jbeta primers. Here immunoSEQ multiplex PCR was the method, and the copy in TCRdb shows in-frame clones only, minus some. The repertoire holds more than 140,000 clones, 70% to 85% seen once, with 1.5% to 2.5% in the top ten. CDR3 size: 13 residues. The ends lost 3 bases at V and 9 bases at J; junction bases unmatched: 5. CDR1 is MNHEY, CDR2 SMNVEV, per germline (reference sequence). Source material: PBMCs. This clonotype originated in a middle-aged woman in good health and CMV-seronegative. The chain combines TRBV27 with TRBJ2-1; 7 nucleotides agree with TRBD1. The CDR3 DNA sequence: TGTGCCAGCAGTTTTGTAGGGGGCCCTGAGCAGTTCTTC. Protein product: CASSFVGGPEQFF.